Each of the 10 T cell receptor beta chains below was sequenced from the same sample in a study of cytomegalovirus exposure and HLA in healthy donors. 60 Vbeta and 13 Jbeta primers were used in PCR. The data were produced by immunoSEQ multiplex PCR, yet TCRdb's version contains in-frame clones alone and is incomplete. The data show 150,000 to 180,000 clones, 65% to 80% seen once. Input material: PBMCs. These receptor sequences come from a man aged 18-30 years in good health and CMV-seronegative.

The rearrangement uses TRBV5-4 and TRBJ2-1; 9 nucleotides line up with TRBD1. Unmatched junction bases numbered 4, after V lost 3 bases and J lost 6 bases. The germline CDR1 and CDR2 sequences are SGHNT and YYREEE (reference sequence). CDR3 length equals 14 residues. This chain's CDR3 is CASSSQDRGNEQFF. CDR3 DNA: TGTGCCAGCAGCTCTCAGGACAGGGGCAATGAGCAGTTCTTC.

Regarding this clone: Sequence at one end of the junction differs from germline and may be a read error. The chain is built from TRBV10-3 and TRBJ2-6; tentatively, D is TRBD1 (6 bases). This CDR3 comprises 17 residues. Germline lookup yields CDR1 ENHRY and CDR2 SYGVKD. The CDR3 region is CAISLDSPGSGANGLTF. The CDR3 DNA sequence: TGTGCCATCAGTCTGGACAGCCCCGGGTCTGGGGCCAACGGCCTGACTTTC.

This chain connects TRBV11-2 to TRBJ1-1; no clear D. CDR3 length: 13 residues. V gave up 1 base and J gave up 1 base, with 4 bases separating them. Germline V gene lookup returns CDR1 SGHAT and CDR2 FQNNGV. The CDR3 here is CASSLVWNTEAFF. CDR3 nucleotide sequence: TGTGCCAGCAGCTTAGTATGGAACACTGAAGCTTTCTTT.

The chain has TRBV19 and TRBJ1-1; weak D call: TRBD1 (6 bases). This CDR3 has 14 residues. Germline-derived CDR1 and CDR2 are LNHDA and SQIVND (reference sequence). The V gene lost 3 bases and the J gene lost 1 base, with 9 bases spanning the gap. The CDR3 region has the DNA TGTGCCAGTAGTATTACAGGGCGGAACACTGAAGCTTTCTTT. Protein sequence: CASSITGRNTEAFF.

This clone was counted a few times. The J gene is TRBJ2-3, the V gene TRBV5-1, with 10 positions matching TRBD2. The germline V gene encodes CDR1 SGHRS and CDR2 YFSETQ. Trimming took 2 bases from V and 7 from J; bases not matched to a gene: 7. The CDR3 is 15 amino acids. Written as DNA, the CDR3 is TGCGCCAGCAGCTTCTGGAGCGGGGGGGCGAATACGCAGTATTTT. Encoded protein: CASSFWSGGANTQYF.

The V gene is TRBV21-1, the J gene TRBJ1-3. TRBV21-1 is a documented pseudogene. CDR3 length: 18 amino acids. CDR3 nucleotide sequence: TGTGCCAGCAGCAAAGGGTCAGTCGGAGGGAGCTCTGGAAACACCATATATTTT. Encoded protein: CASSKGSVGGSSGNTIYF.

The CDR3 reads CASRGGEGTEAFF. Written as DNA, the CDR3 is TGTGCCAGCAGAGGGGGGGAGGGAACTGAAGCTTTCTTT. The genes are TRBV6-4 and TRBJ1-1, with D maybe TRBD1 (6 bases). V was pared by 6 bases and J by 5 bases, with 13 bases between. Germline assignment: CDR1 MRHNA and CDR2 SNTAGT. The CDR3 runs 13 residues.

The chain couples TRBV19 to TRBJ2-7, with D possibly matching TRBD2 (6 bases). This CDR3 comprises 13 residues. Looked up from germline, CDR1 is LNHDA and CDR2 is SQIVND (reference sequence). Trimming took 6 bases from V and 5 from J, leaving 14 bases between them. CDR3 loop: CASSNRWGDEQYV. The CDR3 region has the DNA TGTGCCAGTAGCAATAGGTGGGGGGACGAGCAGTACGTC.

The chain is built from TRBV11-3 and TRBJ2-5, with D possibly matching TRBD1 (7 bases). Near its end, the DNA agrees better with TRBJ2-7, so the J call may be wrong. Looked up from germline, CDR1 is SGHNT and CDR2 is YENEEA. This CDR3 has 15 residues. CDR3 sequence (DNA): TGTGCCAGCAGCTTAGGGGCAGGGGGACTCGGCGAGCAGTACTTC. Translating it yields CASSLGAGGLGEQYF.

J is TRBJ2-3 and V is TRBV4-1; D might be TRBD1 (6 bases). The V end was cut by 2 bases, the J end by 5 bases, with 14 bases between. The CDR3 is 15 amino acids. Germline V gene data show CDR1 as MGHRA and CDR2 as YSYEKL. CDR3 in amino acids: CASSQTEGVGDTQYF. The CDR3 DNA reads TGCGCCAGCAGCCAAACTGAGGGGGTCGGAGATACGCAGTATTTT.